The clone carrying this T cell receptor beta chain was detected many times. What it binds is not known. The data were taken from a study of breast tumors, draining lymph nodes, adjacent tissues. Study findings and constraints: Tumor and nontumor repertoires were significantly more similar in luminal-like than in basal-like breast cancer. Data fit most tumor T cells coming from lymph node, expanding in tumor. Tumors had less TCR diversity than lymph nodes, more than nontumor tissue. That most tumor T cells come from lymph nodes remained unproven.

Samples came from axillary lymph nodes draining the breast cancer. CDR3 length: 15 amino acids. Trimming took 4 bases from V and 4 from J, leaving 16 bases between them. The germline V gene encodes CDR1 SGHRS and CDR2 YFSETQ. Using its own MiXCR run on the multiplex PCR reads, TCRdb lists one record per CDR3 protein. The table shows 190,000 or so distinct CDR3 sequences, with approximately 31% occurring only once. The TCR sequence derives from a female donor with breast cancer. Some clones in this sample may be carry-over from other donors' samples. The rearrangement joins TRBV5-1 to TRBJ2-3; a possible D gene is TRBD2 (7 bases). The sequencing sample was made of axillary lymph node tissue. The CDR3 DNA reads TGCGCCAGCAGCCCACGGGGGGCGCTGGCAGATACGCAGTATTTT. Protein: CASSPRGALADTQYF.